This T cell receptor beta chain was recorded in a study of control samples from healthy donors and cancer patients. Germline loops: CDR1 SGDLS, CDR2 YYNGEE. CDR3 length: 15 amino acids. With 4 bases removed from V and 5 bases from J, the gap between germline ends came to 18 bases. Generated by immunoSEQ multiplex PCR, the TCRdb table keeps only in-frame clones and is missing some. The sample has 40,000 to 55,000 clones, around 87% seen once. What was sequenced was PBMCs. The TCR comes from a woman aged 60-75 years with lung cancer. The chain joins TRBV9 to TRBJ1-1, with D hard to call. CDR3 protein: CASSPTDGSSTEAFF. CDR3 nucleotide sequence: TGTGCCAGCAGCCCGACGGACGGGTCGTCAACTGAAGCTTTCTTT. The whole variable domain, filled in from reference TRBV9 and TRBJ1-1, reads DSGVTQTPKHLITATGQRVTLRCSPRSGDLSVYWYQQSLDQGLQFLIQYYNGEERAKGNILERFSAQQFPDLHSELNLSSLELGDSALYFCASSPTDGSSTEAFFGQGTRLTVV.